A selection of T cell receptor beta chains follows, all from one sample in a study of blood T cells in healthy people across ages. A single record per CDR3 protein comes from TCRdb applying MiXCR to the 5' RACE reads. In the table there are 1.5 million to 2 million distinct CDR3 sequences, more than 35% of which are singletons. The specimen sequenced was blood. Receptors originate from a human donor in good health. Each CDR3 is given with its conserved first and last residue. The D gene is left open where the match is weak. Clone sizes are given selectively: once, few, many, or a class where the clone is expanded.

J: TRBJ2-3; size: -; V: TRBV20-1; length: 16; D: TRBD2; CDR3: CSATGTSGVPGDTQYF; DNA: TGCAGTGCAACCGGGACTAGCGGGGTACCAGGAGATACGCAGTATTTT
J: TRBJ1-2; size: -; V: TRBV20-1; length: 13; D: -; CDR3: CSASLYTNYGYTF; DNA: TGCAGTGCTTCCCTGTACACTAACTATGGCTACACCTTC
J: TRBJ2-7; size: -; V: TRBV20-1; length: 18; D: TRBD2; CDR3: CSAHRVGLAGLRAYEQYF; DNA: TGCAGTGCCCACCGCGTCGGGCTAGCGGGATTACGGGCCTACGAGCAGTACTTC
J: TRBJ1-2; size: few; V: TRBV12-3/TRBV12-4; length: 16; D: -; CDR3: CASSLRARGSNYGYTF; DNA: TGTGCCAGCAGTTTACGGGCCAGGGGTTCTAACTATGGCTACACCTTC
J: TRBJ2-5; size: -; V: TRBV5-1; length: 16; D: -; CDR3: CASSLMGTGNGETQYF; DNA: TGCGCCAGCAGCTTGATGGGGACCGGGAACGGGGAGACCCAGTACTTC
J: TRBJ2-1; size: -; V: TRBV29-1; length: 13; D: -; CDR3: CSAARFAYNEQFF; DNA: TGCAGCGCTGCCCGCTTCGCATACAATGAGCAGTTCTTC
J: TRBJ2-5; size: -; V: TRBV10-3; length: 15; D: -; CDR3: CAISESRQPQETQYF; DNA: TGTGCCATCAGTGAGTCCCGCCAGCCCCAAGAGACCCAGTACTTC
J: TRBJ2-5; size: -; V: TRBV7-2; length: 14; D: TRBD1; CDR3: CASSQHRGGETQYF; DNA: TGTGCCAGCAGCCAGCACAGGGGTGGCGAGACCCAGTACTTC
J: TRBJ2-1; size: -; V: TRBV6-6; length: 14; D: -; CDR3: CASSYSLPRDEQFF; DNA: TGTGCCAGCAGTTACTCGCTCCCCCGAGATGAGCAGTTCTTC
J: TRBJ2-2; size: -; V: TRBV6-1; length: 14; D: TRBD1; CDR3: CAAWGQAGIGELFF; DNA: TGTGCCGCTTGGGGACAGGCGGGGATCGGGGAGCTGTTTTTT
J: TRBJ2-5; size: -; V: TRBV20-1; length: 14; D: TRBD2; CDR3: CSAREGTSVETQYF; DNA: TGCAGTGCTAGAGAGGGGACTAGTGTGGAGACCCAGTACTTC
J: TRBJ1-4; size: few; V: TRBV3-1; length: 13; D: -; CDR3: CASSPGFREKLFF; DNA: TGTGCCAGCAGCCCCGGATTTAGAGAAAAACTGTTTTTT
J: TRBJ2-7; size: few; V: TRBV13; length: 14; D: -; CDR3: CASSLKGKPYEQYF; DNA: TGTGCCAGCAGCTTAAAGGGGAAACCCTACGAGCAGTACTTC
J: TRBJ1-1; size: -; V: TRBV20-1; length: 15; D: -; CDR3: CSARESGASNTEAFF; DNA: TGCAGTGCTAGAGAGTCCGGGGCAAGCAACACTGAAGCTTTCTTT
J: TRBJ1-2; size: -; V: TRBV20-1; length: 12; D: TRBD1; CDR3: CSANRQGGGYTF; DNA: TGCAGTGCTAACCGACAGGGAGGCGGCTACACCTTC